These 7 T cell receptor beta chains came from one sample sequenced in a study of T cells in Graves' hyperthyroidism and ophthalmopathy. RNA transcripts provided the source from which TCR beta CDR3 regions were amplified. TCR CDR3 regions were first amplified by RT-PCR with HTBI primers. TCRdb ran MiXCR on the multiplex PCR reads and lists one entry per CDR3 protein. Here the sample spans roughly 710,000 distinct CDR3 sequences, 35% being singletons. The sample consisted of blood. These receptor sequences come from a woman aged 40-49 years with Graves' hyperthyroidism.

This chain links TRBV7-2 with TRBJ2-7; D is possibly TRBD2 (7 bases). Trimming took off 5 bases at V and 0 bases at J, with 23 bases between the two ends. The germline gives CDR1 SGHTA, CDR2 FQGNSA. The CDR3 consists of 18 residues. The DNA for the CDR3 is TGTGCCAGCAGCCCTTCGTCAGGGGCGCGGGGGAGCTCCTACGAGCAGTACTTC. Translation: CASSPSSGARGSSYEQYF. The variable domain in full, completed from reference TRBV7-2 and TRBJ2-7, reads GAGVSQSPSNKVTEKGKDVELRCDPISGHTALYWYRQSLGQGLEFLIYFQGNSAPDKSGLPSDRFSAERTGGSVSTLTIQRTQQEDSAVYLCASSPSSGARGSSYEQYFGPGTRLTVT.

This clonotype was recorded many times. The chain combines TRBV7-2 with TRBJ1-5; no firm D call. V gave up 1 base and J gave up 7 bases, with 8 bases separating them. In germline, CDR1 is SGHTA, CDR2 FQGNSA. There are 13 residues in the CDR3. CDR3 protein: CASSLVSGQPQHF. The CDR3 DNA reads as TGTGCCAGCAGCTTAGTTTCGGGACAGCCCCAGCATTTT.

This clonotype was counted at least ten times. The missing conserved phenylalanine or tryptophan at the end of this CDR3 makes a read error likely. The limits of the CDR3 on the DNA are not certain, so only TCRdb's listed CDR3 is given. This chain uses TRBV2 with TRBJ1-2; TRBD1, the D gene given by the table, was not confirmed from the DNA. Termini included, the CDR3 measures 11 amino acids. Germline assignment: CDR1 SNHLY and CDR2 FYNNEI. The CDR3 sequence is CASSVGTRFSV.

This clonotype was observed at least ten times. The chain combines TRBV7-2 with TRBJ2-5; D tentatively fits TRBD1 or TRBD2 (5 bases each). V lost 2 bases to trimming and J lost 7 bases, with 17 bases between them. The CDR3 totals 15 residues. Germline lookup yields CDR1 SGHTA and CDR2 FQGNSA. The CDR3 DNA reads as TGTGCCAGCAGCTTAAACGTGGGACCTCTAATGACCCAGTACTTC. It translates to CASSLNVGPLMTQYF. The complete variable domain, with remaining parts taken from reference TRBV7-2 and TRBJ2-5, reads GAGVSQSPSNKVTEKGKDVELRCDPISGHTALYWYRQSLGQGLEFLIYFQGNSAPDKSGLPSDRFSAERTGGSVSTLTIQRTQQEDSAVYLCASSLNVGPLMTQYFGPGTRLLVL.

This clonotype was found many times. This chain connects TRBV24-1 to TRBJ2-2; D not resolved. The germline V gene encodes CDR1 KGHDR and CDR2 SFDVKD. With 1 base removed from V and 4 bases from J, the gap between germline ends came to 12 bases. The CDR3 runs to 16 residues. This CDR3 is CATSDLEIGATGELFF. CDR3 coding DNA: TGTGCCACCAGTGATTTAGAGATCGGCGCCACCGGGGAGCTGTTTTTT.

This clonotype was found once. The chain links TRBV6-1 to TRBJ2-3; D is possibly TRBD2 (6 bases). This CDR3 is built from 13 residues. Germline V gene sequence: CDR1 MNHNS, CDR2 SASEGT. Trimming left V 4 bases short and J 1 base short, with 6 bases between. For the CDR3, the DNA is TGTGCCAGCAGTGCGGGGGGCACAGATACGCAGTATTTT. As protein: CASSAGGTDTQYF.

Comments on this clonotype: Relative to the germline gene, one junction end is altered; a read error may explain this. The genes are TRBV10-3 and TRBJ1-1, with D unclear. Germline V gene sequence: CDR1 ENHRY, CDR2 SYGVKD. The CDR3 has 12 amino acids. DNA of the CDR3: TGTGCCAGCAGTTCCACCGGGGTTCTCGCTTTCTTT. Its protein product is CASSSTGVLAFF.